These T cell receptor beta chains were read from a single sample in a study of T cells in Graves' hyperthyroidism and ophthalmopathy. TCRdb analysed the multiplex PCR reads with MiXCR anew, one entry per CDR3 protein. Altogether 550,000 to 600,000 distinct CDR3 sequences are present, about half being singletons, with the ten largest covering around 20%. Input material: peripheral blood or thyroid tissue (not recorded which). Receptors originate from an adult woman with Graves' disease, either hyperthyroidism or ophthalmopathy (not recorded which). Each CDR3 is given with its conserved first and last residue. Each record gives: CDR3 DNA, CDR3 protein, J gene, clone size, V gene, D gene. A D gene is named only where the DNA matches it firmly. Clone sizes are given selectively: once, few, many, or a class where the clone is expanded.

TGTGCCAGCAGCGTAGACGGGGCGCCCCACACCGGGGAGCTGTTTTTT	CASSVDGAPHTGELFF	TRBJ2-2	NA	TRBV13	NA
TGTGCCACCAGCAGACGGTTTGACAGGGCTGAAGCTTTCTTT	CATSRRFDRAEAFF	TRBJ1-1	many	TRBV15	TRBD1
TGTGCCAGCAGTTTATCCAGACAGACCTATGGCTACACCTTC	CASSLSRQTYGYTF	TRBJ1-2	many	TRBV27	NA
TGTGCCAGCATCTTGGGCGGGACATTCGAGCAGTACTTC	CASILGGTFEQYF	TRBJ2-7	NA	TRBV12-3/TRBV12-4	NA
TGTGCCAGCGGGGCAGGGGGCACCTATGGCTACACCTTC	CASGAGGTYGYTF	TRBJ1-2	NA	TRBV28	TRBD1
TGTGCCAGCAGCCAAGGACGGAACTATGGCTACATCTTC	CASSQGRNYGYIF	TRBJ1-2	NA	TRBV3-1	NA
TGTGCCAGCAGCTTCCCGGGCCCCACGGCTGGAAACACCATATATTTT	CASSFPGPTAGNTIYF	TRBJ1-3	many	TRBV11-2	NA
TGTGCCAGCAGTCTGCAGGGGGCGCGGGGCTACACCTTC	CASSLQGARGYTF	TRBJ1-2	many	TRBV12-3/TRBV12-4	TRBD1
TGCAGTGCTAGTGGCCTAGCGGGAGGGCGTCAAGAGACCCAGTACTTC	CSASGLAGGRQETQYF	TRBJ2-5	many	TRBV20-1	TRBD2
TGCAGTGCTTCTCCGTGGGGCGAGCAGTACTTC	CSASPWGEQYF	TRBJ2-7	many	TRBV20-1	NA
TGTGCCAGCAGCTTGTCGTATGGAGAGGCTAACTATGGCTACACCTTC	CASSLSYGEANYGYTF	TRBJ1-2	many	TRBV7-9	NA
TGCAGTGCAACCGGACTACCCTGGGAGCAGTACTTC	CSATGLPWEQYF	TRBJ2-7	many	TRBV20-1	NA
TGTGCCAGCAGTGGACGTGGCTACACCTTC	CASSGRGYTF	TRBJ1-2	NA	TRBV12-3/TRBV12-4	NA
TGTGCCAGCAGTTTCTCAGGGGGCCACACCTTC	CASSFSGGHTF	TRBJ1-2	many	TRBV28	TRBD1
TGTGCCTGGAGTAAGACAGGGTCGGGGCTTGCTGAAGCTTTCTTT	CAWSKTGSGLAEAFF	TRBJ1-1	few	TRBV30	TRBD1
TGTGCCACCAGTCGCGAGGCAACTAATGAAAAACTGTTTTTT	CATSREATNEKLFF	TRBJ1-4	many	TRBV24-1	NA
TGCAGTGCTCGATTATTGGACAGGGGTGTCAACGAGCAGTACTTC	CSARLLDRGVNEQYF	TRBJ2-7	many	TRBV20-1	TRBD1
TGCAGCTGGGGGGGACACATGAACACTGAAGCTTTCTTT	CSWGGHMNTEAFF	TRBJ1-1	NA	TRBV29-1	NA
TGTGCCGTTCGAACGGGGGACACTGAAGCTTTCTTT	CAVRTGDTEAFF	TRBJ1-1	many	TRBV6-5	NA
NA	CASRLAGDTQYFGPGTRLTF	TRBJ2-6	NA	TRBV19	NA
TGTGCCATCAGTGAAGCAGGACTAGCGGGAGGGCGGTACGAGCAGTACTTC	CAISEAGLAGGRYEQYF	TRBJ2-7	few	TRBV10-3	TRBD2